Presented here are 29 T cell receptor beta chains from one specimen sequenced in a study of blood T cell repertoires in COVID-19. Assay: immunoSEQ multiplex PCR; the TCRdb copy retains only in-frame clones and omits some. The sample yields 120,000 or so clones, just over 70% seen once. The sequencing input was peripheral blood. These receptor sequences come from a human donor with acute or convalescent COVID-19. The donor label of this sample is uncertain.

This CDR3 is CASSGGSLAKNIQYF. The CDR3 DNA reads TGTGCCAGCAGCGGGGGGTCCCTAGCCAAAAACATTCAGTACTTC. This chain joins TRBV5-6 and TRBJ2-4; D may be TRBD2 (6 bases). The V gene lost 4 bases and the J gene lost 0 bases, with 11 bases spanning the gap. This CDR3 comprises 15 residues. Germline lookup yields CDR1 SGHDT and CDR2 YYEEEE. The full variable domain, its missing parts supplied by reference TRBV5-6 and TRBJ2-4, is DAGVTQSPTHLIKTRGQQVTLRCSPKSGHDTVSWYQQALGQGPQFIFQYYEEEERQRGNFPDRFSGHQFPNYSSELNVNALLLGDSALYLCASSGGSLAKNIQYFGAGTRLSVL.

V gene TRBV6-5 combines with J gene TRBJ1-2, with D unclear. Trimming cost V 8 bases and J 0 bases, with 7 bases left between them. The CDR3 extends over 12 amino acids. Germline V CDR1 and CDR2: MNHEY, SVGAGI. The CDR3, as DNA: TGTGCCAGCTGGGGAGCTAACTATGGCTACACCTTC. As protein: CASWGANYGYTF.

In its sample, this clone was seen a few times. This chain joins TRBV28 and TRBJ1-2, with 8 bases that match TRBD1. This CDR3 region has 13 residues. Germline V gives CDR1 MDHEN, CDR2 SYDVKM. V shed 6 bases and J 7 bases; nucleotides not matched to a gene: 7. The CDR3 here is CASSLGQGLGYTF. The DNA for the CDR3 is TGTGCCAGCAGCCTCGGACAGGGCCTTGGCTACACCTTC.

This clone showed up just a few times. The V gene is TRBV28, the J gene TRBJ1-5, with D tentatively TRBD1 (6 bases). The CDR3 sequence is 15 residues long. Trimming stripped 3 bases from V and 2 bases from J, with 11 bases between. Per germline, CDR1 MDHEN and CDR2 SYDVKM. This CDR3 is CASSFWGLGNQPQHF. CDR3 nucleotides: TGTGCCAGCAGTTTTTGGGGGCTGGGCAATCAGCCCCAGCATTTT.

V gene TRBV18 combines with J gene TRBJ2-7; 8 positions match TRBD1. CDR3 length: 12 amino acids. With V trimmed by 4 bases and J by 5 bases, 1 base remained unmatched. Germline V lookup: CDR1 KGHSH, CDR2 LQKENI. CDR3 DNA: TGTGCCAGCTCACGACAGGGGAACGAGCAGTACGTC. Translated: CASSRQGNEQYV.

The chain is built from TRBV7-8 and TRBJ2-7, with 7 nucleotides matching TRBD1. Germline V lookup: CDR1 SGHVS, CDR2 FQNEAQ. V shed 5 bases and J 4 bases; nucleotides not matched to a gene: 8. CDR3 length equals 14 residues. The CDR3 protein is CASSPERQGYEQYF. The CDR3 coding sequence is TGTGCCAGCAGCCCAGAGAGACAGGGTTACGAGCAGTACTTC.

The rearrangement links TRBV14 to TRBJ1-2; 7 bases agree with TRBD1. V shed 7 bases, J shed 4 bases, and the junction held 6 bases outside the gene matches. The CDR3 is made up of 13 amino acids. Germline CDR1 is SGHDN and CDR2 is FVKESK. Here the CDR3 DNA reads TGTGCCAGCAACCAGGGGGGTTCCTATGGCTACACCTTC. Its translation: CASNQGGSYGYTF.

This chain connects TRBV4-2 to TRBJ2-3, with D maybe TRBD2 (6 bases). The CDR3 spans 15 residues. Germline V lookup: CDR1 LGHNA, CDR2 YNFKEQ. Deletions cut 5 bases from V and 5 bases from J, with 17 bases between. CDR3 nucleotide sequence: TGTGCCAGCAGCTTCCTTGGAGGGTCGGAAGATACGCAGTATTTT. It is translated as CASSFLGGSEDTQYF.

This clone was recorded many times. V and J are TRBV4-2 and TRBJ1-6; a possible D gene is TRBD1 (6 bases). CDR3 size: 16 residues. Germline-derived CDR1 and CDR2 are LGHNA and YNFKEQ. Trimming pared 0 bases from V and 4 bases from J, leaving 10 bases between. CDR3 sequence (DNA): TGTGCCAGCAGCCAAGACCTAGGGGGATATAATTCACCCCTCCACTTT. Translation gives CASSQDLGGYNSPLHF.

This chain connects TRBV3-1 (or the pseudogene TRBV3-2) to TRBJ1-4; TRBD1 matches 8 bases. The CDR3 is made up of 18 amino acids. Trimming took 3 bases from V and 3 from J; bases not matched to a gene: 12. Germline V lookup: CDR1 LGHDT, CDR2 YNNKEL (reference sequence). CDR3 sequence (DNA): TGTGCCAGCAGCCATCCGGGGCAGGGGGCGACAGCTAATGAAAAACTGTTTTTT. Translated, it gives CASSHPGQGATANEKLFF.

The J gene is TRBJ1-2, the V gene TRBV5-1; D call uncertain. CDR3 length: 15 residues. Germline CDR1 SGHRS, CDR2 YFSETQ. V gave up 0 bases and J gave up 7 bases, with 16 bases separating them. The CDR3 is CASSLGAWQAGGYTF. The CDR3 DNA sequence: TGCGCCAGCAGCTTGGGGGCTTGGCAGGCTGGTGGCTACACCTTC.

The rearrangement links TRBV6-1 to TRBJ2-7; D uncertain. This CDR3 is 11 amino acids long. Germline V lookup: CDR1 MNHNS, CDR2 SASEGT. Trimming left V 3 bases short and J 4 bases short, with 4 bases between. CDR3: CASSEAYEQYF. DNA for the CDR3: TGTGCCAGCAGTGAGGCTTACGAGCAGTACTTC.

The chain employs TRBV19 and TRBJ1-1; the D gene is possibly TRBD1 (6 bases). CDR3 length: 14 residues. Germline V CDR1 and CDR2: LNHDA, SQIVND (reference sequence). V lost 6 bases and J lost 0, with 11 bases in between. Here the CDR3 DNA reads TGTGCCAGTAGAGGGGGAAGACTGAACACTGAAGCTTTCTTT. Its translation: CASRGGRLNTEAFF.

This chain connects TRBV5-5 to TRBJ2-1; 9 nucleotides agree with TRBD1. V shed 2 bases and J 9 bases; nucleotides not matched to a gene: 12. The CDR3 contains 16 residues. CDR1 is SGHKS and CDR2 is YYEKEE in the germline V gene (reference sequence). The chain's CDR3 is CASSLGLGQGGGEQFF. The CDR3 DNA reads TGTGCCAGCAGCTTAGGCCTGGGACAGGGTGGTGGTGAGCAGTTCTTC.

This chain links TRBV2 with TRBJ1-1; unclear D gene. The V gene's germline CDR1 is SNHLY and CDR2 FYNNEI. The CDR3 covers 14 residues. The V end lost 2 bases, the J end lost 6 bases, and 13 bases lay between the germline ends. This CDR3 is CASSELGNLAEAFF. CDR3 nucleotides: TGTGCCAGCAGTGAACTCGGGAACTTGGCTGAAGCTTTCTTT.

This clone was seen only a few times. The chain uses TRBV6-4 and TRBJ2-1; 11 bases map to TRBD1. Germline V lookup: CDR1 MRHNA, CDR2 SNTAGT. The CDR3 contains 14 residues. Trimming removed 2 bases from V and 7 bases from J; junction bases left unmatched: 1. The CDR3 coding sequence is TGTGCCAGCAGTGACGGGACAGGGGGAAATGAGCAGTTCTTC. Protein product: CASSDGTGGNEQFF.

The gene calls are TRBV24-1 and TRBJ2-5; 9 bases map to TRBD1. The CDR3 runs to 16 residues. V lost 5 bases to trimming and J lost 4 bases; unmatched junction nucleotides: 10. The V gene's germline CDR1 is KGHDR and CDR2 SFDVKD. CDR3 protein: CATSAAGGTGSETQYF. The DNA for the CDR3 is TGTGCCACCAGTGCGGCCGGGGGGACAGGGTCAGAGACCCAGTACTTC.

This clone was seen once. The CDR3 nucleotides are TGTGCCAGCAGCCAAGTTAGCCCGTCGGACAACGGGAACACTGAAGCTTTCTTT. Amino acid sequence: CASSQVSPSDNGNTEAFF. This chain joins TRBV3-1 (or the pseudogene TRBV3-2) and TRBJ1-1; D is perhaps TRBD1 (5 bases). The CDR3 sequence is 18 residues long. V was cut by 1 base and J by 1 base, with 19 bases left in between. CDR1 and CDR2 (germline): LGHDT, YNNKEL (reference sequence).

The chain is built from TRBV7-9 and TRBJ1-2; D possibly corresponds to TRBD1 (5 bases). V was cut by 1 base and J by 7 bases, with 13 bases left in between. The CDR3 extends over 14 amino acids. Germline V gene lookup returns CDR1 SEHNR and CDR2 FQNEAQ (reference sequence). Here the CDR3 DNA reads TGTGCCAGCAGCTTAGTGGCCAGGGTGGGTGGCTACACCTTC. It is translated as CASSLVARVGGYTF. Based on the CDR3 plus reference TRBV7-9 and TRBJ1-2, the full variable domain is DTGVSQNPRHKITKRGQNVTFRCDPISEHNRLYWYRQTLGQGPEFLTYFQNEAQLEKSRLLSDRFSAERPKGSFSTLEIQRTEQGDSAMYLCASSLVARVGGYTFGSGTRLTVV.

The chain combines TRBV14 with TRBJ2-1, with a tentative D call TRBD2 (5 bases). The germline V and J ends were trimmed by 0 bases and 0 bases, with 12 bases remaining between them. Germline-derived CDR1 and CDR2 are SGHDN and FVKESK. This CDR3 spans 17 amino acids. The CDR3 spells CASSQDRLALSYNEQFF. The DNA of the CDR3 is TGTGCCAGCAGCCAAGATCGGCTAGCCCTCTCCTACAATGAGCAGTTCTTC.

This clone was counted only a few times. The J gene is TRBJ2-3, the V gene TRBV7-2; 8 bases match TRBD1. The junction had 7 bases not matched to a gene; V was cut back by 7 bases and J by 4 bases. Germline CDR1 is SGHTA and CDR2 is FQGNSA. The CDR3 has 14 amino acids. The CDR3 reads CASTRTGSADTQYF. CDR3 DNA sequence: TGTGCCAGCACTCGGACAGGGAGTGCAGATACGCAGTATTTT.

This chain joins TRBV7-9 and TRBJ1-3; 7 nucleotides agree with TRBD1. The CDR3 is 17 residues long. The J segment lost 0 bases and the V segment lost 1 base, leaving 6 bases of the junction unmatched. Per germline, CDR1 SEHNR and CDR2 FQNEAQ (reference sequence). The DNA for the CDR3 is TGTGCCAGCAGCTTAGGTACAGGGGCCCTCTCTGGAAACACCATATATTTT. This encodes CASSLGTGALSGNTIYF.

The V call is TRBV19, the J call TRBJ2-5, with TRBD1 identical over 8 bases. The ends lost 7 bases at V and 2 bases at J; junction bases unmatched: 12. The CDR3 sequence is 16 residues long. In germline, CDR1 is LNHDA, CDR2 SQIVND (reference sequence). DNA of the CDR3: TGTGCCAGTACCGGAGATCTTCGGACAGGGCAAGAGACCCAGTACTTC. This gives the protein CASTGDLRTGQETQYF.

The sample holds a few counts of this clone. The V and J genes are TRBV29-1 and TRBJ1-1; 7 nucleotides agree with TRBD1. The germline CDR1 and CDR2 sequences are SQVTM and ANQGSEA. The V segment lost 7 bases and the J segment 4 bases; nucleotides outside the gene matches: 12. The CDR3 runs to 14 residues. The DNA for the CDR3 is TGCAGCGCCTGGGACAGTGGGGCATCCACTGAAGCTTTCTTT. Its protein is CSAWDSGASTEAFF.

This clone was seen ten or more times. The chain has TRBV12-3 or TRBV12-4 and TRBJ2-7, with D unclear. Trimming pared 5 bases from V and 6 bases from J, leaving 14 bases between. This CDR3 spans 13 amino acids. CDR3: CASSALVAFEQYF. DNA for the CDR3: TGTGCCAGCAGTGCCCTTGTGGCCTTCGAGCAGTACTTC.

The sample holds one count of this clone. The chain has TRBV11-1 and TRBJ2-7, with D possibly matching TRBD1 (5 bases). The CDR3 totals 15 residues. The V gene's germline CDR1 is SGHAT and CDR2 FQDESV (reference sequence). V was trimmed by 4 bases and J by 3 bases, leaving 16 bases between them. CDR3 protein: CASSSNRLQGYEQYF. The CDR3 nucleotides read TGTGCCAGCAGCTCTAACAGGCTGCAGGGCTACGAGCAGTACTTC.

This clone was seen a handful of times. The chain carries TRBV5-1 and TRBJ2-1, with a possible D match to TRBD1 (6 bases). CDR1 and CDR2 from the germline V gene are SGHRS and YFSETQ. V was pared by 2 bases and J by 9 bases, with 9 bases between. The CDR3 extends over 12 amino acids. The CDR3 loop reads CASSFRGSEQFF. The CDR3 region has the DNA TGCGCCAGCAGCTTTAGGGGGAGTGAGCAGTTCTTC. The whole variable domain, remainder taken from reference TRBV5-1 and TRBJ2-1, is KAGVTQTPRYLIKTRGQQVTLSCSPISGHRSVSWYQQTPGQGLQFLFEYFSETQRNKGNFPGRFSGRQFSNSRSEMNVSTLELGDSALYLCASSFRGSEQFFGPGTRLTVL.

This chain uses TRBV28 with TRBJ1-5, with D perhaps matching TRBD1 (5 bases). The V gene's germline CDR1 is MDHEN and CDR2 SYDVKM. V was shortened by 2 bases and J by 6 bases, with 11 bases between the two germline ends. The CDR3 totals 14 residues. The CDR3 sequence is CASSLRQGGQPQHF. CDR3 DNA: TGTGCCAGCAGTTTAAGGCAGGGCGGTCAGCCCCAGCATTTT.

The CDR3 protein is CASSDAVTFTEAFF. DNA for the CDR3: TGTGCCAGCAGTGACGCGGTTACGTTCACTGAAGCTTTCTTT. This rearrangement joins TRBV2 to TRBJ1-1; D call uncertain. Germline CDR1 reads SNHLY; CDR2 reads FYNNEI. Trimming took off 3 bases at V and 4 bases at J, with 12 bases between the two ends. This CDR3 spans 14 amino acids.